This TCR beta chain was obtained from a study of blood T cell repertoires in COVID-19. Turning to the study itself: COVID-19 samples from acute and convalescent phases originated in the United States, Italy and Spain. The cDNA or gDNA used as material had been derived from T cells, B-cell-depleted T cells, or PBMCs.

How the authors handled the data: Quantification of nucleated cells was approximated via reference gene primer amplification. Data came from immunoSEQ multiplex PCR; TCRdb stores just in-frame clones and leaves some out. V, J and clone size are those of that table, while D and trimming were read from the DNA. The repertoire holds 190,000 or so clones, with about 91% as singletons. V lost 1 base and J 5 bases, leaving 9 bases between the germline ends. Looked up from germline, CDR1 is SGHTA and CDR2 is FQGNSA. The CDR3 has 13 amino acids. Sequenced sample: peripheral blood. This clonotype originated in a woman between 25 and 40 years old with acute or convalescent COVID-19. The V and J genes are TRBV7-2 and TRBJ2-7, with D possibly matching TRBD1 (5 bases). The CDR3, as DNA: TGTGCCAGCAGCTTAGGGGGCGTACACGAGCAGTACTTC. Translation gives CASSLGGVHEQYF.